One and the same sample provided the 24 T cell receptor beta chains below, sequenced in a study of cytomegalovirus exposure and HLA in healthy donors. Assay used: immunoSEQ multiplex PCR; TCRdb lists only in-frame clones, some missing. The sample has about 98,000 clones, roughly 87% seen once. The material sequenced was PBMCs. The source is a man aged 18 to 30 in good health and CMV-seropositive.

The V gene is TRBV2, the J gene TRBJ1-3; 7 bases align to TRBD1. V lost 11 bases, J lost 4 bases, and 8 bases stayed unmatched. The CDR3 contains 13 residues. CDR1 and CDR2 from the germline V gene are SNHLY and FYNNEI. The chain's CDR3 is CAFRQGEGNTIYF. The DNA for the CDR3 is TGTGCCTTTAGACAGGGAGAAGGAAACACCATATATTTT.

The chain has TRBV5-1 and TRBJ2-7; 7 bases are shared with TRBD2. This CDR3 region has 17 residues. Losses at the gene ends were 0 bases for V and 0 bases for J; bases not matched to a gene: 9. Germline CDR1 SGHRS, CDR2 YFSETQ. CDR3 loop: CASSLEPWERDSYEQYF. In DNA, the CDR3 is TGCGCCAGCAGCTTGGAGCCATGGGAGCGGGACTCCTACGAGCAGTACTTC.

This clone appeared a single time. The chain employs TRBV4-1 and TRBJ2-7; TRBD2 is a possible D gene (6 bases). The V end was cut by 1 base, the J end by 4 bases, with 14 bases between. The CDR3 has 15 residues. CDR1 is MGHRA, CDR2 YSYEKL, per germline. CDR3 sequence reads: CASSQGRGGKYEQYF. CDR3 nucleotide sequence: TGCGCCAGCAGCCAAGGGAGGGGTGGAAAATACGAGCAGTACTTC.

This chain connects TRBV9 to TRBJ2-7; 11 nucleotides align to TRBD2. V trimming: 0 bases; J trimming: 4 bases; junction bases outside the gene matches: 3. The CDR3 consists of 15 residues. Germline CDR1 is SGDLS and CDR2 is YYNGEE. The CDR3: CASSVGLAGTYEQYF. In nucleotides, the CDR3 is TGTGCCAGCAGCGTAGGACTAGCGGGAACATACGAGCAGTACTTC.

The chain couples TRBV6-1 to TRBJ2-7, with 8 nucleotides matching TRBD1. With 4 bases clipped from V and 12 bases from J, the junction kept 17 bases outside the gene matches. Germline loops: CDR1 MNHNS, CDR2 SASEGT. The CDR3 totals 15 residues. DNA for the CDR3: TGTGCCAGCAGTGGGGCGGGACAGGCGATACTTTGGGGGTACTTC. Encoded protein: CASSGAGQAILWGYF.

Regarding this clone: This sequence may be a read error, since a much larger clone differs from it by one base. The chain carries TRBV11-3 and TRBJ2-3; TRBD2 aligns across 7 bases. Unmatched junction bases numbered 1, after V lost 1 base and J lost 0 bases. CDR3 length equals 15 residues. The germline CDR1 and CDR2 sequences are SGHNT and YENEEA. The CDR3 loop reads CASSLVSGSTDTQYF. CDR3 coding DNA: TGTGCCAGCAGCTTAGTTAGCGGGAGCACAGATACGCAGTATTTT.

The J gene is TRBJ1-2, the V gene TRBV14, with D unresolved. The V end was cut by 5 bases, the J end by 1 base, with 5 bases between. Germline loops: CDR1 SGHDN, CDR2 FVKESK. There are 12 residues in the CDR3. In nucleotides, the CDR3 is TGTGCCAGCAGCAAACTTAACTATGGCTACACCTTC. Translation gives CASSKLNYGYTF. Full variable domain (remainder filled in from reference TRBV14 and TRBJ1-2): EAGVTQFPSHSVIEKGQTVTLRCDPISGHDNLYWYRRVMGKEIKFLLHFVKESKQDESGMPNNRFLAERTGGTYSTLKVQPAELEDSGVYFCASSKLNYGYTFGSGTRLTVV.

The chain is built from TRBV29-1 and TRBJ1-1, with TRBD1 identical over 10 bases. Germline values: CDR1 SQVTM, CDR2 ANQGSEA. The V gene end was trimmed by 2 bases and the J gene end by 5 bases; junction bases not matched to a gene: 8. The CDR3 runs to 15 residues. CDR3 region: CSVERGDRGWTEAFF. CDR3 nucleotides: TGCAGCGTTGAAAGGGGGGACAGGGGATGGACTGAAGCTTTCTTT.

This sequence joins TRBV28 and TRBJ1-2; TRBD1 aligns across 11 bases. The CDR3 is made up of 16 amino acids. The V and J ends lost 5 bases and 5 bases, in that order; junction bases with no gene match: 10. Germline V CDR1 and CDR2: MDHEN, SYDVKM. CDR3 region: CASSETGQGAWYGYTF. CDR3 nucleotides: TGTGCCAGCAGTGAAACTGGACAGGGGGCATGGTATGGCTACACCTTC.

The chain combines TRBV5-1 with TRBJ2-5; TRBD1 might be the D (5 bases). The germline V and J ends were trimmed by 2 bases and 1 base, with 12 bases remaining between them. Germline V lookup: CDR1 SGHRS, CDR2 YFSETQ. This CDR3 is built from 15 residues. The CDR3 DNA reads TGCGCCAGCAGCTTACAGGTCCCCTCCCAAGAGACCCAGTACTTC. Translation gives CASSLQVPSQETQYF.

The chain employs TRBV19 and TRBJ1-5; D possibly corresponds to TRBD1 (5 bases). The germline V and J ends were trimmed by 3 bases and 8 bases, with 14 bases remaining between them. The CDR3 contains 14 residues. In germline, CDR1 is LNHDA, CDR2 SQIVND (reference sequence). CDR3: CASSILAGNKPQHF. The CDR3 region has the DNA TGTGCCAGTAGTATCCTTGCAGGGAATAAGCCCCAGCATTTT.

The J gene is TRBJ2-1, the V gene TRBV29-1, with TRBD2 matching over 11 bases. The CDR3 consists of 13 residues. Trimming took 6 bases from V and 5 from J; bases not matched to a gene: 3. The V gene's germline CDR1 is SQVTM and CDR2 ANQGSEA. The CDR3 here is CSVGTSGNNEQFF. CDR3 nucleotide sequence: TGCAGCGTGGGGACTAGCGGAAACAATGAGCAGTTCTTC.

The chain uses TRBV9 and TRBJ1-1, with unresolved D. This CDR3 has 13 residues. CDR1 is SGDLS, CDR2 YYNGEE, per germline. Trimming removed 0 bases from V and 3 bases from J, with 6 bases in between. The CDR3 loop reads CASSVDHYTEAFF. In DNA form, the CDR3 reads TGTGCCAGCAGCGTAGATCACTACACTGAAGCTTTCTTT.

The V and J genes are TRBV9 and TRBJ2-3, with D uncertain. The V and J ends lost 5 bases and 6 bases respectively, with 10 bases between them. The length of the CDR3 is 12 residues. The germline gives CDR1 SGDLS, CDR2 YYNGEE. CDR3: CASSGVGDTQYF. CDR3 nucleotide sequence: TGTGCCAGCAGTGGAGTAGGCGATACGCAGTATTTT.

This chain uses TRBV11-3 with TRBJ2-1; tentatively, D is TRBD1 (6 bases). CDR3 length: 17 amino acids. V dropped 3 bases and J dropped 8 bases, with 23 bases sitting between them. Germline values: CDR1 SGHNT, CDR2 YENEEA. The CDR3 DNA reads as TGTGCCAGCAGCTTCAACGTACCGGGACATGGGAGCGATGAGCAGTTCTTC. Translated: CASSFNVPGHGSDEQFF.

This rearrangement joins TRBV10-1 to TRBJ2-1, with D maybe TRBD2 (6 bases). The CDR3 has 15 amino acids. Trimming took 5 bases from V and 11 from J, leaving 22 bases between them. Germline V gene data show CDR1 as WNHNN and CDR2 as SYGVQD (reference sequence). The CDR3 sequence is CASSNQVGSGIKQFF. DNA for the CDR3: TGCGCCAGCAGTAACCAAGTTGGTAGCGGCATAAAGCAGTTCTTC.

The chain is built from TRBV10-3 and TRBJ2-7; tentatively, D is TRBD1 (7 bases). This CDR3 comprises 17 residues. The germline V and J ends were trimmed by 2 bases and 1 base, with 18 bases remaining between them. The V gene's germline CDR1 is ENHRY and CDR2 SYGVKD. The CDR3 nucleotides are TGTGCCATCAGTGAGACCCTGCAGGGGGGCAAGTCCTACGAGCAGTACTTC. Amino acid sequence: CAISETLQGGKSYEQYF.

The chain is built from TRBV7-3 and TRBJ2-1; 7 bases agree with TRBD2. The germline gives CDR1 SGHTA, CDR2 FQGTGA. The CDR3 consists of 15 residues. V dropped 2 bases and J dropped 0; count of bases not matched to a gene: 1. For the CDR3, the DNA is TGTGCCAGCAGCTTATCTAGCGGCTCCTACAATGAGCAGTTCTTC. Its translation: CASSLSSGSYNEQFF.

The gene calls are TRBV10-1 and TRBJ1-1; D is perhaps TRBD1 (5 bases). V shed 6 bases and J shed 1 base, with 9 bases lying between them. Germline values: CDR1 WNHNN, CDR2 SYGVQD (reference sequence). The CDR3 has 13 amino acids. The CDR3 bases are TGCGCCAGCAGGAGAGGACAGAACACTGAAGCTTTCTTT. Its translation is CASRRGQNTEAFF.

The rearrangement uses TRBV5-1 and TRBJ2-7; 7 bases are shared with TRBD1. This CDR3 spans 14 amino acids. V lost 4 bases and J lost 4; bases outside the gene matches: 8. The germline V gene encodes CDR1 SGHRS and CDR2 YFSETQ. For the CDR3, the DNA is TGCGCCAGCAGCATCCAGGGGGATACGTACGAGCAGTACTTC. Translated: CASSIQGDTYEQYF.

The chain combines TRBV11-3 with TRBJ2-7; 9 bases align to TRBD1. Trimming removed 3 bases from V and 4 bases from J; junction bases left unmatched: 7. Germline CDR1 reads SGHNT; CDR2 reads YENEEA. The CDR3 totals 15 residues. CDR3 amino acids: CASSFPGQGLYEQYF. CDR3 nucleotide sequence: TGTGCCAGCAGCTTCCCGGGACAGGGATTATACGAGCAGTACTTC. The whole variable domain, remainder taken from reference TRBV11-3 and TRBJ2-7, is EAGVVQSPRYKIIEKKQPVAFWCNPISGHNTLYWYLQNLGQGPELLIRYENEEAVDDSQLPKDRFSAERLKGVDSTLKIQPAELGDSAVYLCASSFPGQGLYEQYFGPGTRLTVT.

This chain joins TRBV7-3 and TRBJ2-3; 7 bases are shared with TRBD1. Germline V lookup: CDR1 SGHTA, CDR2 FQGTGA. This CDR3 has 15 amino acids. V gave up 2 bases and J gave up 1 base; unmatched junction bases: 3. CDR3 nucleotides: TGTGCCAGCAGCTTACGACAGGGCGGCACAGATACGCAGTATTTT. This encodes CASSLRQGGTDTQYF.

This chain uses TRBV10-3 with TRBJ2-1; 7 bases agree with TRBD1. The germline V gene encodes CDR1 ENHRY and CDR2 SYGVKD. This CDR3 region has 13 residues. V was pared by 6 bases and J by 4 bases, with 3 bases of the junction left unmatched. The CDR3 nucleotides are TGTGCCATCAGGGGGACAGATTACAATGAGCAGTTCTTC. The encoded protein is CAIRGTDYNEQFF.

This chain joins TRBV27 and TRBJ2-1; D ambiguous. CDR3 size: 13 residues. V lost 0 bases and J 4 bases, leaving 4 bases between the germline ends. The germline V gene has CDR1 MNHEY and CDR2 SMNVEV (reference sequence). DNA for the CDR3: TGTGCCAGCAGTTTATCACTTTACAATGAGCAGTTCTTC. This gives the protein CASSLSLYNEQFF.